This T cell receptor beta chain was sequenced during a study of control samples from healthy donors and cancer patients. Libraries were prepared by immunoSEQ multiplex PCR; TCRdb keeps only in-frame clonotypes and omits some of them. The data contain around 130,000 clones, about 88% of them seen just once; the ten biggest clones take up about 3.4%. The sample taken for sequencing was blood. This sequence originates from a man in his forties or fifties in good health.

The CDR3 DNA reads TGTGCTAGTGGACCTCTCGAGAATGAGCAGTTCTTC. Translation gives CASGPLENEQFF. This sequence joins TRBV12-5 and TRBJ2-1; D gene uncertain. Germline-derived CDR1 and CDR2 are LGHNT and FRNRAP. Trimming took 6 bases from V and 7 from J, leaving 10 bases between them. The length of the CDR3 is 12 residues.